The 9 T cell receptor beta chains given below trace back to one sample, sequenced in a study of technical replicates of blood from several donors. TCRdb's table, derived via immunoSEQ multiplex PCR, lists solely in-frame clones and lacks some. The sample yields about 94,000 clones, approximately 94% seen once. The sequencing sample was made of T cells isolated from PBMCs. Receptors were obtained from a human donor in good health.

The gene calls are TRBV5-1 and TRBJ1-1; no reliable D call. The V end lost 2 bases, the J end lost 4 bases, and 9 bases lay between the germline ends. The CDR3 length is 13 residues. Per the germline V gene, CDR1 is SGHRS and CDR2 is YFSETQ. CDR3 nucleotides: TGCGCCAGCAGCTTTCGACCGGGCACTGAAGCTTTCTTT. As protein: CASSFRPGTEAFF.

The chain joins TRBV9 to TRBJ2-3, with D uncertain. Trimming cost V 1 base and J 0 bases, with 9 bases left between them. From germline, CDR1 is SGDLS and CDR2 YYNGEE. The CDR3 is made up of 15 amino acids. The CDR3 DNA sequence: TGTGCCAGCAGCGTAACACCCTTGAGCACAGATACGCAGTATTTT. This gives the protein CASSVTPLSTDTQYF. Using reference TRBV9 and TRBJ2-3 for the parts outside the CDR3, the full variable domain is DSGVTQTPKHLITATGQRVTLRCSPRSGDLSVYWYQQSLDQGLQFLIQYYNGEERAKGNILERFSAQQFPDLHSELNLSSLELGDSALYFCASSVTPLSTDTQYFGPGTRLTVL.

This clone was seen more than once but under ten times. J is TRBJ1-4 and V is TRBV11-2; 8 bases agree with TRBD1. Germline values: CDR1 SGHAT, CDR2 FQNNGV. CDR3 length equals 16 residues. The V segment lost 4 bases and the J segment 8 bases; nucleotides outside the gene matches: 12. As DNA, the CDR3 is TGTGCCAGCAGCTCCAGACAGGGGAGGTCGAGGGAAAAACTGTTTTTT. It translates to CASSSRQGRSREKLFF.

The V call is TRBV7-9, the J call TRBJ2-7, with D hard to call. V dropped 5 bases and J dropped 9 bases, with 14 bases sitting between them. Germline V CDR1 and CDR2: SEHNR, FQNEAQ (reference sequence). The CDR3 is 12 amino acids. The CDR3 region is CASSPQLSVQYF. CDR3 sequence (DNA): TGTGCCAGCAGCCCTCAACTTAGTGTGCAGTACTTC.

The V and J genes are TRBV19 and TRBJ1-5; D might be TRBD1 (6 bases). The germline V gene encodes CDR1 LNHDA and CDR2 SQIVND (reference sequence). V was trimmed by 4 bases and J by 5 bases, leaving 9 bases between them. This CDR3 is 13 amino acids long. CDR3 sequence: CASSKRTDQPQHF. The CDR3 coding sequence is TGTGCCAGTAGTAAACGGACAGATCAGCCCCAGCATTTT.

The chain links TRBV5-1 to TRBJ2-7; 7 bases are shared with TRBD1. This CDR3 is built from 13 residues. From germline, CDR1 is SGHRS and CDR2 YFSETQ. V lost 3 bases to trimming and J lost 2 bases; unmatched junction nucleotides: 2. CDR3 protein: CASSSTGPYEQYF. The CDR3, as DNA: TGCGCCAGCAGCTCGACAGGGCCCTACGAGCAGTACTTC.

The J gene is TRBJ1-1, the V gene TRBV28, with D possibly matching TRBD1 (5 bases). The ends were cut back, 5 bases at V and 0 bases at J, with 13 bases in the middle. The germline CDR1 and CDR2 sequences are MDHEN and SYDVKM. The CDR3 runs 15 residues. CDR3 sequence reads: CASSTRQRMNTEAFF. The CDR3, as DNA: TGTGCCAGCAGTACGAGACAGAGGATGAACACTGAAGCTTTCTTT.

In DNA form, the CDR3 reads TGTGCCAGCAGTGAAGGAATTAGCGGGGGGTCCGGGACCCAGTACTTC. It codes for CASSEGISGGSGTQYF. The rearrangement links TRBV6-1 to TRBJ2-5; 10 positions agree with TRBD2. This CDR3 comprises 16 residues. V lost 1 base and J lost 7; bases outside the gene matches: 9. Germline values: CDR1 MNHNS, CDR2 SASEGT.

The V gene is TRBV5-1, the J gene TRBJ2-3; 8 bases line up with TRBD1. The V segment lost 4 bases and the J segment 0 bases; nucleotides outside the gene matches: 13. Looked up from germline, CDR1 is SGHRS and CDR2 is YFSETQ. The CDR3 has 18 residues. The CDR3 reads CASSPGDRPNTSTDTQYF. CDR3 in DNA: TGCGCCAGCAGCCCGGGGGACAGGCCGAACACTAGCACAGATACGCAGTATTTT.